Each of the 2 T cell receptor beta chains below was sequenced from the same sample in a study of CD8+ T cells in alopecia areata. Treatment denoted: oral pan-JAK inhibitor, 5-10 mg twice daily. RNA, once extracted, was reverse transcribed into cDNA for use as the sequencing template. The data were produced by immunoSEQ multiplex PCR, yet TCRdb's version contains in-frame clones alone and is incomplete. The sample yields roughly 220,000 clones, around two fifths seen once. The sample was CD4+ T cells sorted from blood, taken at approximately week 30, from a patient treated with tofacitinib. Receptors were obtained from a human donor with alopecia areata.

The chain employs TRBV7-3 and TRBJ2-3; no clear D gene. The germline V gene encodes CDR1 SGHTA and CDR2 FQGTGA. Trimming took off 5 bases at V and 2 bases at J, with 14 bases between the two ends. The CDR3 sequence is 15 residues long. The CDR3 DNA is TGTGCCAGCAGCCTCCAATATGGGCCCACAGATACGCAGTATTTT. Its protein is CASSLQYGPTDTQYF.

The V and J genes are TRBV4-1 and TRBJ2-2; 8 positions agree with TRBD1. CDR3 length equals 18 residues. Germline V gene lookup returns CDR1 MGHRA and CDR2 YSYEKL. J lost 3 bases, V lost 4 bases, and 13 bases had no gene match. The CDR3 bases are TGCGCCAGCAGCCGAACGTTCACCGGACAGGGATACACCGGGGAGCTGTTTTTT. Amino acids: CASSRTFTGQGYTGELFF.